The source of this T cell receptor (beta chain) is a study of blood T cell repertoires in COVID-19. Study information: T cells, B-cell-depleted T cells, or PBMCs provided the cDNA or gDNA that served as material.

This CDR3 has 18 residues. Losses at the gene ends were 5 bases for V and 5 bases for J; bases not matched to a gene: 20. Per the germline V gene, CDR1 is SGHAT and CDR2 is FQNNGV. TCRdb keeps only in-frame clones here, not all; method: immunoSEQ multiplex PCR. The table includes more than 90,000 clones, roughly 81% detected once. Sequencing was carried out using peripheral blood. The chain employs TRBV11-2 and TRBJ2-5; 7 positions match TRBD2. The source of this sequence is a middle-aged man with acute or convalescent COVID-19. The CDR3 reads CASSPRVGGGGRRETQYF. The CDR3, as DNA: TGTGCCAGCAGCCCACGAGTGGGCGGGGGAGGGCGTAGGGAGACCCAGTACTTC.